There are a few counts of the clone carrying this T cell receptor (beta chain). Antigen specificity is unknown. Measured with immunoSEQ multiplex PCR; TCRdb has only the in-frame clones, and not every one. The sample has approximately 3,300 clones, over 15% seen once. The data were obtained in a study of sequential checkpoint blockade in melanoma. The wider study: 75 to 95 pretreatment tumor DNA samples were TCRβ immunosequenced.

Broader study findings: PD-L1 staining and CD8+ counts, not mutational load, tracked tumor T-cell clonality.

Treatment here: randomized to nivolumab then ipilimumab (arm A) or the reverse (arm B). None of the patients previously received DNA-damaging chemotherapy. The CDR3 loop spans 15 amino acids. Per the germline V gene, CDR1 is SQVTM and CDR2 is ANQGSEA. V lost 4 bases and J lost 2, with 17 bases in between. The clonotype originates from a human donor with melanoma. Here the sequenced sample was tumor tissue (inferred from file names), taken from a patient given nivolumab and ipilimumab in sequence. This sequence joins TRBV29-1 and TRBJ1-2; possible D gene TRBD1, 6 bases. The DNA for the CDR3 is TGCAGCGTTGGAGTATTCAGGGGCCCCAACTATGGCTACACCTTC. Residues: CSVGVFRGPNYGYTF.